The text below deals with one T cell receptor (beta chain). The data were taken from a study of blood T cell repertoires in COVID-19. Study at large: Donors in the United States, Italy and Spain gave samples during acute or convalescent COVID-19.

Clones were read by immunoSEQ multiplex PCR, and TCRdb kept only the in-frame ones, dropping some. There are about 38,000 clones in the sample; approximately 86% occur only once, and 4.8% lies in the top ten. V gave up 3 bases and J gave up 5 bases, with 16 bases separating them. CDR3 length equals 15 residues. Per the germline V gene, CDR1 is LGHNA and CDR2 is YNFKEQ. Sequencing was performed on peripheral blood. The receptor's source is a man aged 50 to 60 with active COVID-19. The chain carries TRBV4-2 and TRBJ2-5, with D possibly TRBD1 on 7 matching bases. In DNA form, the CDR3 reads TGTGCCAGCAGCCAGGAGGAGGGGGCGATCGAGACCCAGTACTTC. It codes for CASSQEEGAIETQYF.